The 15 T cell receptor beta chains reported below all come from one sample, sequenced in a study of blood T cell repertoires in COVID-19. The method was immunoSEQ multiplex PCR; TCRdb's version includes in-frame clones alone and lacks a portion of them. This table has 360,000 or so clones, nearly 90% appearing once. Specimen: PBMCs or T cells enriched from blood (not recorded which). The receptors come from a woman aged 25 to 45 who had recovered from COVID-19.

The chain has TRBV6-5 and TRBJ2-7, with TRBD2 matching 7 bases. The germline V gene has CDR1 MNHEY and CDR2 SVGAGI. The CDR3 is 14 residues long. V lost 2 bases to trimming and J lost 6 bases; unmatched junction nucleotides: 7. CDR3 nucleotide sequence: TGTGCCAGCAGTTACGGGGAGGGACGAGGCGAGCAGTACTTC. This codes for CASSYGEGRGEQYF.

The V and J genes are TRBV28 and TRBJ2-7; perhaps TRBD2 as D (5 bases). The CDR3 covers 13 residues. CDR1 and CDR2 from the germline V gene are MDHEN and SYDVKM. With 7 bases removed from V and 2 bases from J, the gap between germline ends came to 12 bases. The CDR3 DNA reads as TGTGCCAGCAAACAAACGGGAACCTACGAGCAGTACTTC. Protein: CASKQTGTYEQYF.

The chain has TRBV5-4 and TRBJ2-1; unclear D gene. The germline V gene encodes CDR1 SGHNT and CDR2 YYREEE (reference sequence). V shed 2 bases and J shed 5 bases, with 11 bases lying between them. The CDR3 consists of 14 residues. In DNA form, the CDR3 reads TGTGCCAGCAGCTTCCCGGGTCCTGACAATGAGCAGTTCTTC. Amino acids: CASSFPGPDNEQFF.

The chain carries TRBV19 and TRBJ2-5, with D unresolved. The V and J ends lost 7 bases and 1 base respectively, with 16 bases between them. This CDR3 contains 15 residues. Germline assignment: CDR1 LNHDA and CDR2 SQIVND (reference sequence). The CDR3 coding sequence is TGTGCCAGTACCTATTTAAGCATGTGCCAAGAGACCCAGTACTTC. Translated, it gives CASTYLSMCQETQYF.

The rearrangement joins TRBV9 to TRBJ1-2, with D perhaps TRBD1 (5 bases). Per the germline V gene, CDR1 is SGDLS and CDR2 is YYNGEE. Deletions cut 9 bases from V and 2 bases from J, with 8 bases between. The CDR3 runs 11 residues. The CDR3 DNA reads TGTGCCAACCGGGGGAACTATGGCTACACCTTC. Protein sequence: CANRGNYGYTF.

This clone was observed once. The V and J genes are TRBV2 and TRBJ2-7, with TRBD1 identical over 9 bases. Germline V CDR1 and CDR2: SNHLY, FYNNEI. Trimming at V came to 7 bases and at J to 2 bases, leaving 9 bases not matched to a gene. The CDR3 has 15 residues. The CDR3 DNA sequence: TGTGCCAGCATTCCCCGGGACAGGGTAACCTACGAGCAGTACTTC. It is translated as CASIPRDRVTYEQYF.

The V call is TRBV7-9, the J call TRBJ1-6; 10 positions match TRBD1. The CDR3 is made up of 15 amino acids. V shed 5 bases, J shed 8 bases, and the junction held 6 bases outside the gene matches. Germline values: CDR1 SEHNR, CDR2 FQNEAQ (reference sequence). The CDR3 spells CASSPGGTGDSPLHF. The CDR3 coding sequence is TGTGCCAGCAGCCCGGGCGGGACAGGGGATTCACCCCTCCACTTT.

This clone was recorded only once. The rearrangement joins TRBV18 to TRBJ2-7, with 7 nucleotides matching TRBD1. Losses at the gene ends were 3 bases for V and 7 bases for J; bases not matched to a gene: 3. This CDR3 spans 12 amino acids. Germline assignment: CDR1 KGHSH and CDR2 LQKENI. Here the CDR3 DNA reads TGTGCCAGCTCACCCAACAGGGGTGAGCAGTACTTC. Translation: CASSPNRGEQYF.

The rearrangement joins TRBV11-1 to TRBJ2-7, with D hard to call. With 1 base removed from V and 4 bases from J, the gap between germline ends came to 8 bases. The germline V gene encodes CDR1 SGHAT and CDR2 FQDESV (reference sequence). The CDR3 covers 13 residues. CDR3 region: CASSLEFGYEQYF. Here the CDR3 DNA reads TGTGCCAGCAGCTTAGAATTCGGTTACGAGCAGTACTTC.

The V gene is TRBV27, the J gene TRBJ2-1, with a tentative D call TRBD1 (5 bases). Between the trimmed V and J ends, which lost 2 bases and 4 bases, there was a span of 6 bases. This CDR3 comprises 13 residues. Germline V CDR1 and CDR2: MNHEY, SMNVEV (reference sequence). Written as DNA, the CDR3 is TGTGCCAGCAGTTTAAACAGGTACAATGAGCAGTTCTTC. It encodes CASSLNRYNEQFF.

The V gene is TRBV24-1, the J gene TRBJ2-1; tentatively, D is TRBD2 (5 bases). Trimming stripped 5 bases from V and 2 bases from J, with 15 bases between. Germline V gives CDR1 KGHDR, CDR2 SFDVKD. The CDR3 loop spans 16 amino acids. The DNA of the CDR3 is TGTGCCACCAGTGGGAGCACGGAGGTGACCTACAATGAGCAGTTCTTC. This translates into CATSGSTEVTYNEQFF.

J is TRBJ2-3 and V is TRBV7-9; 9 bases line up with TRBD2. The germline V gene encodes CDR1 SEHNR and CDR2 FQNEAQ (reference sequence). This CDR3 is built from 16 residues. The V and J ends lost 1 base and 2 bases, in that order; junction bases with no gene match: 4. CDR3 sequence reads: CASSLGAGGHTDTQYF. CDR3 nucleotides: TGTGCCAGCAGCTTAGGGGCGGGAGGGCACACAGATACGCAGTATTTT.

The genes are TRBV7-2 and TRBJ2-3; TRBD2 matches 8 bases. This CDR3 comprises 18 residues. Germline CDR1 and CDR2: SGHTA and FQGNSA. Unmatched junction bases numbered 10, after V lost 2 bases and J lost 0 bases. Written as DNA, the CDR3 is TGTGCCAGCAGCTTATCGCCAGCGGGGGCCCCTAGCACAGATACGCAGTATTTT. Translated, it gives CASSLSPAGAPSTDTQYF.

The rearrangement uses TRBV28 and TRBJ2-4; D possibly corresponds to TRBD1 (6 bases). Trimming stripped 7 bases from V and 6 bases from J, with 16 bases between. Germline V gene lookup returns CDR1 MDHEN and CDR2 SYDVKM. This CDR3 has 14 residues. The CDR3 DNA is TGTGCCAGCACTGTACAGGGTTTGGGAAACATTCAGTACTTC. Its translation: CASTVQGLGNIQYF.

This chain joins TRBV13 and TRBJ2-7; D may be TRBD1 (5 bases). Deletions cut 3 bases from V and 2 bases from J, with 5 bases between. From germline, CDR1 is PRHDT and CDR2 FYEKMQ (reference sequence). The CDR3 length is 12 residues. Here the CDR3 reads CASSLDTYEQYF. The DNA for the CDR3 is TGTGCCAGCAGCTTGGACACCTACGAGCAGTACTTC.